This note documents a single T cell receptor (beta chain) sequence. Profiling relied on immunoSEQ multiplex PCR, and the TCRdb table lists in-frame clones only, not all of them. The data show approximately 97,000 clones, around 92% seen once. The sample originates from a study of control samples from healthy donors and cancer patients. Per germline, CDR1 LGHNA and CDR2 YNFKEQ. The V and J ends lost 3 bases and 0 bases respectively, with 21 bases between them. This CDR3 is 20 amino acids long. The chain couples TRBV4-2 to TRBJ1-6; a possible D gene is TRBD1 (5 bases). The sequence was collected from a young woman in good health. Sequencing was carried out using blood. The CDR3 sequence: CASSHFGTAESNSYNSPLHF. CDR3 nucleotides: TGTGCCAGCAGCCACTTCGGGACCGCCGAGTCCAACTCCTATAATTCACCCCTCCACTTT.